The T cell receptor (beta chain) under discussion was sequenced for a study of blood T cell repertoires in COVID-19. Study as a whole: Acute and convalescent COVID-19 specimens originated in the United States, Italy and Spain. Sources were T cells, B-cell-depleted T cells, or PBMCs; the material itself was cDNA or gDNA.

Under the authors' procedure: For nucleated cells, counts were estimated from reference gene primer amplification. The repertoire was sequenced with immunoSEQ multiplex PCR; TCRdb's copy has only in-frame clones and lacks some. V and J calls and clone size are as listed in that table; D and trimming were resolved from the DNA. Of some 260,000 clones detected, around nine tenths appear once; the ten largest clones hold 2.1%. This sequence originates from a woman aged 40 to 55 who had recovered from COVID-19. Sequenced input: peripheral blood.

CDR3 DNA: TGTGCCAGCAGACTTCGGGACAGGGCGCTTGGCGGGGCCAACGTCCTGACTTTC. As protein: CASRLRDRALGGANVLTF. The chain links TRBV7-3 to TRBJ2-6; 9 nucleotides agree with TRBD1. Germline trimming cut 6 bases from V and 4 bases from J; bases unmatched to any gene: 13. This CDR3 spans 18 amino acids. CDR1 and CDR2 from the germline V gene are SGHTA and FQGTGA.